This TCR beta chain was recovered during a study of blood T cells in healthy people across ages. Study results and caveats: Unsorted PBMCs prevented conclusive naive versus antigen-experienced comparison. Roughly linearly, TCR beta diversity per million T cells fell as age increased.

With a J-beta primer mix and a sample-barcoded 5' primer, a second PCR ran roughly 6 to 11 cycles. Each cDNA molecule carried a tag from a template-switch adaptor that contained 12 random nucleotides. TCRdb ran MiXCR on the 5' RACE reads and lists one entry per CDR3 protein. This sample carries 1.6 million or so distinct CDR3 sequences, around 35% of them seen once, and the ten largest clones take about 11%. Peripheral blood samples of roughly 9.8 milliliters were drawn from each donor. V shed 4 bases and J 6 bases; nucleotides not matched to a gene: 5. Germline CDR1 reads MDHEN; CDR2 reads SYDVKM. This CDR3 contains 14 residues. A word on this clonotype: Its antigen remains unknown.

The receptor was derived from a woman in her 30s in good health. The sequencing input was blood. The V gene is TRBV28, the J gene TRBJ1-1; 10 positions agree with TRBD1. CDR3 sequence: CASSSGTGVAEAFF. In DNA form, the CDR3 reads TGTGCCAGCAGTTCAGGGACAGGGGTGGCTGAAGCTTTCTTT.